This T cell receptor beta chain was found in a study of shared clonotypes between healthy human individuals. Study findings and constraints: For naive CD4 cells, around 5% of clonotypes were shared across a handful of donors.

At the deep level, the assay was run. Repertoires were generated with immunoSEQ multiplex PCR, while TCRdb's copy carries only in-frame clones and drops some. There are around 2,000,000 clones in the sample; just under 95% occur only once, and 0.9% to 1.3% lies in the top ten. The naive CD8 population came from CD45RO-negative cells selected for CCR7, without terminally differentiated effector memory CD45RA+ cells. Concerning this clone: Its antigen remains unknown.

Trimming cost V 2 bases and J 0 bases; bases outside gene matches: 6. The CDR3 spans 17 residues. Germline V gene data show CDR1 as MDHEN and CDR2 as SYDVKM. The TCR comes from a man aged 18 to 30 in good health. The chain uses TRBV28 and TRBJ1-2; 10 nucleotides agree with TRBD1. The sequenced material came from naive CD8+ T cells sorted from blood. This CDR3 is CASSLDRQGATNYGYTF. The CDR3 DNA reads TGTGCCAGCAGTTTAGACAGACAGGGGGCAACTAACTATGGCTACACCTTC.